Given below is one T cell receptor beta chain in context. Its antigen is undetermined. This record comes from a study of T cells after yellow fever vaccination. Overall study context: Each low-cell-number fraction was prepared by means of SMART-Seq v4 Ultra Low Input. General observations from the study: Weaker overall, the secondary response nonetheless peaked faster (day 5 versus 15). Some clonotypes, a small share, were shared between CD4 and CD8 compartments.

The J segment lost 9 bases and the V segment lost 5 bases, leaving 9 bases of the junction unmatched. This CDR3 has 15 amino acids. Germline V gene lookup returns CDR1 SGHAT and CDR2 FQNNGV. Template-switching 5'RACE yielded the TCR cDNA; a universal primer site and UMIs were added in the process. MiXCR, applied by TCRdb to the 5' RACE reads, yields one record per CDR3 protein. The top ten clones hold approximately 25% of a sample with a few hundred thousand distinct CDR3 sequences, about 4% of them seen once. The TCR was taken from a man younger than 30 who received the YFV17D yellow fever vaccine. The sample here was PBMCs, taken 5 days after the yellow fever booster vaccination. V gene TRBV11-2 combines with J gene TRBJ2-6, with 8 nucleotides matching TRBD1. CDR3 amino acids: CASSATGGWGNVLTF. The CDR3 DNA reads TGTGCCAGCAGCGCAACAGGGGGGTGGGGCAACGTCCTGACTTTC.